This TCR beta chain was obtained from a study of beta chain features in type 1 diabetes. Study as a whole: Healthy donors and patients showed comparable age, gender and cell yields.

The CDR3 has 14 residues. Germline CDR1 and CDR2: GTSNPN and SVGIG (reference sequence). Trimming at V came to 4 bases and at J to 2 bases, leaving 5 bases not matched to a gene. There are a few counts of this clone. The target antigen is unknown. Study-level findings and limits: Type 1 diabetes patients had moderately but significantly shorter TCRB CDR3s in all four CD4+ subsets.

The authors reverse transcribed all of the isolated RNA, so sequencing captured expressed TCRB transcripts. The repertoire was sequenced with immunoSEQ multiplex PCR; TCRdb's copy has only in-frame clones and lacks some. The repertoire holds under 300,000 clones, with roughly 13% as singletons. This chain links TRBV30 with TRBJ1-3; TRBD1 agrees at 7 bases. Input material: naive CD4+ T cells from blood. This receptor was obtained from a man between 25 and 39 years old with type 1 diabetes. CDR3 amino acids: CAWNEGAPGNTIYF. CDR3 nucleotide sequence: TGTGCCTGGAACGAGGGGGCTCCTGGAAACACCATATATTTT.